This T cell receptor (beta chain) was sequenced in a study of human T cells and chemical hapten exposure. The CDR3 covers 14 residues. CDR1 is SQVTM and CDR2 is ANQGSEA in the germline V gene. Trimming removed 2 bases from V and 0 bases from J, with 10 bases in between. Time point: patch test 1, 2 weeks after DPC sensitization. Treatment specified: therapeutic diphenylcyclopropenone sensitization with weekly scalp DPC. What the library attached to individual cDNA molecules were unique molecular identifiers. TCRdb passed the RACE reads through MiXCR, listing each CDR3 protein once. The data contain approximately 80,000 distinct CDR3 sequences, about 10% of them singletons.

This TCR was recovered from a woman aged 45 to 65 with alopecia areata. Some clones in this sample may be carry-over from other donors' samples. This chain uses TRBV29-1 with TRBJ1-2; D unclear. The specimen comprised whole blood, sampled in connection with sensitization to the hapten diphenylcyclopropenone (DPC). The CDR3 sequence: CSVEKHGANYGYTF. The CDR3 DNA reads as TGCAGCGTTGAAAAACACGGTGCTAACTATGGCTACACCTTC.